The 32 T cell receptor beta chains below come from one sample, sequenced in a study of regulatory T cells in long-lasting Graves disease. According to the study, TCR beta libraries were built with iRepertoire HTBI primers and CDR3-region Arm-PCR. TCRdb called the multiplex PCR reads again in MiXCR, with one record for every CDR3 protein. The table lists about 530,000 distinct CDR3 sequences, about 15% of them singletons. Time point in this sample: newly diagnosed GD, antithyroid drugs for less than 3 months. PBMC RNA was the source of the TCR library. The same data also went into a second study, on T cells in Graves' hyperthyroidism and ophthalmopathy.

Sequencing used peripheral blood mononuclear cells (PBMCs), obtained at new diagnosis, from a patient treated with antithyroid drugs. The receptors stem from a woman aged 35-65 years with Graves disease.

Of note for this clonotype: With a much larger clone just one base away, this may be a read error. The chain joins TRBV28 to TRBJ1-2; D is undetermined. Germline V CDR1 and CDR2: MDHEN, SYDVKM. The CDR3 loop spans 12 amino acids. Trimming took off 8 bases at V and 6 bases at J, with 13 bases between the two ends. CDR3 sequence: CASPSAGDGYTF. The CDR3 nucleotides are TGTGCCAGCCCTAGTGCGGGAGATGGCTACACCTTC.

At least ten counts were recorded for this clonotype. The chain employs TRBV28 and TRBJ1-2, with D hard to call. Germline V gene data show CDR1 as MDHEN and CDR2 as SYDVKM. V was shortened by 8 bases and J by 4 bases, with 11 bases between the two germline ends. The CDR3 sequence is 12 residues long. CDR3 nucleotides: TGTGCCAGCCGAAGGGATCTCTATGGCTACACCTTC. This translates into CASRRDLYGYTF.

This clonotype was observed many times. The chain couples TRBV7-2 to TRBJ2-7, with D maybe TRBD1 (5 bases). V was shortened by 0 bases and J by 3 bases, with 21 bases between the two germline ends. Germline V gives CDR1 SGHTA, CDR2 FQGNSA. The CDR3 runs to 18 residues. The CDR3: CASSLARWGAESRYEQYF. CDR3 DNA sequence: TGTGCCAGCAGCTTAGCTCGGTGGGGCGCGGAGTCGCGCTACGAGCAGTACTTC.

CDR3 DNA sequence: TGTGCCAGCTGGACAGGGGTTTCACCCCTCCACTTT. Its protein is CASWTGVSPLHF. The chain recombines TRBV6-1 with TRBJ1-6; the match to TRBD1 covers 9 bases. Trimming cost V 8 bases and J 9 bases; bases outside gene matches: 2. The CDR3 runs 12 residues. Germline CDR1 and CDR2: MNHNS and SASEGT.

In the case of this clonotype: It may be a read error: a sequence one base away is much more abundant. The J gene is TRBJ2-7, the V gene TRBV7-8; possibly TRBD1 for D (6 bases). Trimming removed 2 bases from V and 2 bases from J, with 10 bases in between. Germline-derived CDR1 and CDR2 are SGHVS and FQNEAQ. The CDR3 sequence is 14 residues long. The CDR3 bases are TGTGCCAGCAGCTTATCCAGGGGAACCTACGAGCAGTACTTC. It specifies CASSLSRGTYEQYF.

This clonotype was recorded at least ten times. The chain links TRBV6-1 to TRBJ1-1; 8 nucleotides align to TRBD1. The CDR3 length is 14 residues. With 4 bases clipped from V and 2 bases from J, the junction kept 3 bases outside the gene matches. In germline, CDR1 is MNHNS, CDR2 SASEGT. The CDR3 nucleotides are TGTGCCAGCAGTGGTCAGGGGGCCAACACTGAAGCTTTCTTT. Translated: CASSGQGANTEAFF.

The chain has TRBV7-3 and TRBJ1-6; D possibly corresponds to TRBD1 (5 bases). V shed 3 bases and J shed 9 bases, with 12 bases lying between them. CDR3 size: 14 residues. Germline V lookup: CDR1 SGHTA, CDR2 FQGTGA. CDR3 region: CASSFGAMGSPLHF. CDR3 nucleotide sequence: TGTGCCAGCAGCTTTGGGGCCATGGGTTCACCCCTCCACTTT. Together with reference TRBV7-3 and TRBJ1-6, the CDR3 gives the full variable domain: GAGVSQTPSNKVTEKGKYVELRCDPISGHTALYWYRQSLGQGPEFLIYFQGTGAADDSGLPNDRFFAVRPEGSVSTLKIQRTERGDSAVYLCASSFGAMGSPLHFGNGTRLTVT.

The rearrangement uses TRBV29-1 and TRBJ2-3; D perhaps matches TRBD1 (6 bases). This CDR3 has 14 amino acids. V was trimmed by 6 bases and J by 6 bases, leaving 19 bases between them. Per the germline V gene, CDR1 is SQVTM and CDR2 is ANQGSEA. CDR3 coding DNA: TGCAGCGTGGACAGCAATGTCCGTCTCGATACGCAGTATTTT. Amino acid sequence: CSVDSNVRLDTQYF.

This clonotype showed up just a few times. The rearrangement links TRBV20-1 to TRBJ2-1; unclear D gene. The CDR3 has 18 residues. V was cut by 3 bases and J by 0 bases, with 21 bases left in between. Germline CDR1 reads DFQATT; CDR2 reads SNEGSKA (reference sequence). CDR3 sequence reads: CSASPDWAILSSYNEQFF. For the CDR3, the DNA is TGCAGTGCTAGCCCCGATTGGGCAATACTCAGCTCCTACAATGAGCAGTTCTTC.

This clonotype was seen many times. A single base is all that separates this from a far larger clone, so a read error is likely. CDR3 bases: TGTGCCAGCAGCGACCGGGACACCTACAATGAGCAGTTCTTC. This codes for CASSDRDTYNEQFF. The rearrangement uses TRBV7-9 and TRBJ2-1, with a tentative D call TRBD1 (6 bases). CDR3 length equals 14 residues. The germline V and J ends were trimmed by 5 bases and 2 bases, with 10 bases remaining between them. Germline CDR1 reads SEHNR; CDR2 reads FQNEAQ (reference sequence).

This chain links TRBV24-1 with TRBJ2-3, with 7 bases that match TRBD1. With 4 bases clipped from V and 0 bases from J, the junction kept 6 bases outside the gene matches. Germline values: CDR1 KGHDR, CDR2 SFDVKD. The CDR3 spans 16 residues. The CDR3 DNA follows: TGTGCCACCAGTGAGCTTACAGGGGCTAGCACAGATACGCAGTATTTT. As protein: CATSELTGASTDTQYF.

This rearrangement joins TRBV7-3 to TRBJ2-2; 9 bases agree with TRBD2. Germline values: CDR1 SGHTA, CDR2 FQGTGA. With 1 base clipped from V and 1 base from J, the junction kept 13 bases outside the gene matches. The CDR3 is 20 amino acids. The CDR3 loop reads CASSLNSRLAGKLNTGELFF. The CDR3 nucleotides are TGTGCCAGCAGCTTAAACAGTCGCCTAGCGGGGAAACTGAACACCGGGGAGCTGTTTTTT.

The V gene is TRBV19, the J gene TRBJ1-2, with a possible D match to TRBD1 (6 bases). The CDR3 covers 13 residues. V dropped 8 bases and J dropped 4 bases, with 14 bases sitting between them. Germline assignment: CDR1 LNHDA and CDR2 SQIVND (reference sequence). The CDR3 loop is CASGGAVVYGYTF. The CDR3 DNA sequence: TGTGCCAGTGGGGGGGCCGTGGTCTATGGCTACACCTTC.

In the case of this clonotype: The CDR3 carries no conserved terminal phenylalanine or tryptophan, so it likely arises from a read error. The chain couples TRBV12-3 or TRBV12-4 to TRBJ1-2, with 7 bases identical to TRBD1. Trimming took 5 bases from V and 8 from J; bases not matched to a gene: 14. This CDR3 is built from 15 residues. This chain's CDR3 is CASSKTGIGSGGYTL. CDR3 DNA: TGTGCCAGCAGTAAGACAGGGATCGGGTCGGGGGGCTACACCCTC.

This clonotype was seen only a few times. The chain is built from TRBV12-3 or TRBV12-4 and TRBJ2-2; 8 positions match TRBD1. CDR3 length equals 15 residues. Trimming took 4 bases from V and 6 from J; bases not matched to a gene: 7. Here the CDR3 reads CASSSRAGGSGELFF. The CDR3, as DNA: TGTGCCAGCAGTTCAAGAGCAGGGGGCTCCGGGGAGCTGTTTTTT.

This clonotype was detected a few times. J is TRBJ2-3 and V is TRBV12-3 or TRBV12-4; tentatively, D is TRBD1 (5 bases). V lost 2 bases and J lost 4, with 10 bases in between. The CDR3 runs to 14 residues. This chain's CDR3 is CASSLSVGADTQYF. The CDR3 region has the DNA TGTGCCAGCAGTTTAAGTGTAGGGGCAGATACGCAGTATTTT.

There are a few counts of this clonotype. J is TRBJ2-3 and V is TRBV28; D gene uncertain. The V end was cut by 10 bases, the J end by 2 bases, with 13 bases between. Germline CDR1 reads MDHEN; CDR2 reads SYDVKM. CDR3 size: 13 residues. CDR3 bases: TGTGCCACGATTCGAGGAAACACAGATACGCAGTATTTT. It translates to CATIRGNTDTQYF.

The chain uses TRBV2 and TRBJ2-7; TRBD1 matches 7 bases. V was clipped by 1 base and J by 3 bases; unmatched bases: 6. CDR3 length equals 15 residues. Germline loops: CDR1 SNHLY, CDR2 FYNNEI. The CDR3 DNA reads as TGTGCCAGCAGTGAAGAAGGGACAGCGAACTACGAGCAGTACTTC. This translates into CASSEEGTANYEQYF.

This clonotype was observed a handful of times. The conserved phenylalanine or tryptophan normally closing the CDR3 is absent here, so this likely arose from a read error. This chain joins TRBV3-1 and TRBJ1-2; TRBD1 agrees at 10 bases. This CDR3 has 14 residues. Trimming removed 4 bases from V and 8 bases from J; junction bases left unmatched: 7. CDR1 is LGHDT, CDR2 YNNKEL, per germline (reference sequence). The CDR3 reads CASSLPGQGRGYTL. In DNA form, the CDR3 reads TGTGCCAGCAGCCTTCCGGGACAGGGGAGGGGCTACACCCTC.

This clonotype was observed many times. CDR3 sequence reads: CASRITYEQYF. CDR3 coding DNA: TGTGCCAGCAGAATAACCTACGAGCAGTACTTC. The chain has TRBV2 and TRBJ2-7, with unresolved D. The CDR3 totals 11 residues. Germline V lookup: CDR1 SNHLY, CDR2 FYNNEI. V lost 6 bases, J lost 2 bases, and 5 bases lay in between.

This clonotype was found a few times. The chain couples TRBV5-4 to TRBJ2-5, with unresolved D. Germline V gene sequence: CDR1 SGHNT, CDR2 YYREEE (reference sequence). V was pared by 1 base and J by 2 bases, with 6 bases between. CDR3 length: 13 residues. CDR3 sequence reads: CASSLLTQETQYF. In DNA, the CDR3 is TGTGCCAGCAGCTTGCTAACGCAAGAGACCCAGTACTTC.

This clonotype showed up many times. V is TRBV2 and J is TRBJ2-5; D gene unclear. CDR1 is SNHLY, CDR2 FYNNEI, per germline. This CDR3 contains 16 residues. V lost 6 bases and J 3 bases, leaving 20 bases between the germline ends. Here the CDR3 DNA reads TGTGCCAGCAGGAAGACCACGGGCTTGATAGAAGAGACCCAGTACTTC. This codes for CASRKTTGLIEETQYF.

V is TRBV10-3 and J is TRBJ1-1; 11 bases match TRBD1. Germline loops: CDR1 ENHRY, CDR2 SYGVKD. The trim removed 0 bases at V and 4 bases at J, leaving 1 base unmatched. The CDR3 extends over 15 amino acids. CDR3 nucleotide sequence: TGTGCCATCAGTGAGTCGGGGACAGGGGGCACTGAAGCTTTCTTT. Translating it yields CAISESGTGGTEAFF.

This clonotype appeared many times. This chain uses TRBV5-1 with TRBJ1-1; the D gene is possibly TRBD1 (6 bases). Between the trimmed V and J ends, which lost 0 bases and 7 bases, there was a span of 10 bases. This CDR3 has 13 amino acids. From germline, CDR1 is SGHRS and CDR2 YFSETQ. In DNA form, the CDR3 reads TGCGCCAGCAGCTTGGAACAGGGAGGTGAAGCTTTCTTT. This translates into CASSLEQGGEAFF.

This clonotype occurred many times. The chain employs TRBV5-1 and TRBJ1-5; D is unresolved. Germline assignment: CDR1 SGHRS and CDR2 YFSETQ. V was pared by 5 bases and J by 8 bases, with 17 bases between. The CDR3 totals 14 residues. DNA for the CDR3: TGCGCCAGCAGGCGAGGTGGTACCAGCGAGCCCCAGCATTTT. It is translated as CASRRGGTSEPQHF.

The J gene is TRBJ2-1, the V gene TRBV28; D ambiguous. CDR1 is MDHEN, CDR2 SYDVKM, per germline. The CDR3 length is 12 residues. Between the trimmed V and J ends, which lost 6 bases and 5 bases, there was a span of 8 bases. This CDR3 is CASRETHNEQFF. CDR3 DNA: TGTGCCAGCAGGGAGACCCACAATGAGCAGTTCTTC. Looking up the rest from reference TRBV28 and TRBJ2-1 gives the full variable domain: DVKVTQSSRYLVKRTGEKVFLECVQDMDHENMFWYRQDPGLGLRLIYFSYDVKMKEKGDIPEGYSVSREKKERFSLILESASTNQTSMYLCASRETHNEQFFGPGTRLTVL.

The V gene is TRBV20-1, the J gene TRBJ2-7; D may match TRBD1 or TRBD2 (5 bases each). The germline CDR1 and CDR2 sequences are DFQATT and SNEGSKA (reference sequence). CDR3 length equals 14 residues. V was cut by 6 bases and J by 0 bases, with 15 bases left in between. Written as DNA, the CDR3 is TGCAGTGCCAGCCTCCGGGGCGACTCCTACGAGCAGTACTTC. Protein product: CSASLRGDSYEQYF.

This clonotype was detected ten times or more. The chain is built from TRBV7-2 and TRBJ1-6; TRBD1 agrees at 9 bases. The germline gives CDR1 SGHTA, CDR2 FQGNSA. Unmatched junction bases numbered 6, after V lost 8 bases and J lost 10 bases. The CDR3 contains 13 residues. In DNA, the CDR3 is TGTGCCAGCGCTGACAGGGGGGACTCACCCCTCCACTTT. This gives the protein CASADRGDSPLHF.

This clonotype was seen many times. The chain has TRBV7-9 and TRBJ2-5; D might be TRBD2 (5 bases). Trimming shortened V by 3 bases and J by 4 bases, and 12 bases separated the two germline ends. Germline CDR1 SEHNR, CDR2 FQNEAQ (reference sequence). There are 14 residues in the CDR3. CDR3 region: CASSLGEGVETQYF. The CDR3 DNA sequence: TGTGCCAGCAGCTTGGGAGAGGGTGTAGAGACCCAGTACTTC.

This clonotype was seen ten or more times. The genes are TRBV28 and TRBJ2-7; TRBD1 aligns across 12 bases. Germline V gene lookup returns CDR1 MDHEN and CDR2 SYDVKM. J gave up 1 base and V 4 bases, and 2 bases lay outside the gene matches. The CDR3 is 15 residues long. This CDR3 reads CASSSGQGASYEQYF. CDR3 in DNA: TGTGCCAGCAGTTCGGGACAGGGGGCGTCCTACGAGCAGTACTTC.

This clonotype was seen ten or more times. V gene TRBV6-1 combines with J gene TRBJ1-1; 9 bases align to TRBD1. V lost 6 bases, J lost 5 bases, and 1 base stayed unmatched. Per germline, CDR1 MNHNS and CDR2 SASEGT. The CDR3 sequence is 12 residues long. The CDR3: CASRTGGTEAFF. The CDR3 bases are TGTGCCAGCAGGACAGGGGGGACTGAAGCTTTCTTT.

A few counts support this clonotype. The rearrangement links TRBV16 to TRBJ1-2, with D tentatively TRBD1 (6 bases). Looked up from germline, CDR1 is KGHSY and CDR2 is FQNENV. The CDR3 loop spans 15 amino acids. Trimming removed 0 bases from V and 5 bases from J, with 13 bases in between. The CDR3 spells CASSQSTGTRYGYTF. CDR3 DNA sequence: TGTGCCAGCAGCCAATCGACGGGGACAAGATATGGCTACACCTTC.